A selection of T cell receptor beta chains follows, all from one sample in a study of regulatory T cells in long-lasting Graves disease. TCRdb fed the multiplex PCR reads into MiXCR, producing one record per CDR3 protein. The sample has approximately 400,000 distinct CDR3 sequences; less than 25% are singletons. The material sequenced was peripheral blood mononuclear cells (PBMCs), taken when the disease was refractory, from a patient treated with antithyroid drugs. Receptors originate from a female donor with Graves disease. Each CDR3 is given with its conserved first and last residue. The D gene is left open where the match is weak. The listing skips clone size in some rows; elsewhere it reads once, few, many or a size class.

j_call clone_size d_call v_call cdr3_nt cdr3_aa
TRBJ1-5 few NA TRBV7-8 TGTGCCAGCAGCTGGGAGGCGGCTCATCAGCCCCAGCATTTT CASSWEAAHQPQHF
TRBJ2-7 many TRBD1 TRBV6-1 TGTGCCAGCAGGGGCGCCCGGGACAGCTCCTACGAGCAGTACTTC CASRGARDSSYEQYF
TRBJ1-2 once NA TRBV4-3 TGCGCCAGCAGCCAAGATAGCGGACAAGGGAGAGGCTACACCTTC CASSQDSGQGRGYTF
TRBJ2-2 NA TRBD2 TRBV19 TGTGCCAGTAGTACAAGAGGGACTAGCGGCAACACCGGGGAGCTGTTTTTT CASSTRGTSGNTGELFF
TRBJ2-7 many TRBD2 TRBV30 TGTGCCTGGAGCCACCGGGGGAGGGATGGAGAGCAGTACTTC CAWSHRGRDGEQYF
TRBJ2-5 few NA TRBV6-2/TRBV6-3 TGTGCCAGCAGTTACAGGGAAGAGACCCAGTACTTC CASSYREETQYF
TRBJ2-2 few NA TRBV19 TGTGCCAGTAGTATTAAGGACACCGGGGAGCTGTTTTTT CASSIKDTGELFF
TRBJ2-5 many NA TRBV20-1 TGCAGTGCTGACGACATTCAAGAGACCCAGTACTTC CSADDIQETQYF
TRBJ1-4 many TRBD1 TRBV7-9 TGTGCCAGCAGACCCCGACAGGGCCCCGATGAAAAACTGTTTTTT CASRPRQGPDEKLFF
TRBJ1-4 many NA TRBV11-2 TGTGCCAGCGGGAGGGGTTTTAATGAAAAACTGTTTTTT CASGRGFNEKLFF
TRBJ1-1 NA NA TRBV18 TGTGCCAGCTCCAAGACATCATTGAACACTGAAGCTTTCTTT CASSKTSLNTEAFF
TRBJ2-5 once TRBD2 TRBV7-6 TGTGCCAGCAGCTTGGGCAACTTATGGGACCTCACGCGGGGGGAGACCCAGTACTTC CASSLGNLWDLTRGETQYF
TRBJ2-7 few TRBD1 TRBV6-5 TGTGCCAGCAGTTACGGACAGGGAAATGCTTACGAGCAGTACTTC CASSYGQGNAYEQYF
TRBJ2-7 many TRBD2 TRBV20-1 TGCAGTGCTAGTCGGTCTAGCGGGACCTACGAGCAGTACTTC CSASRSSGTYEQYF
TRBJ1-2 many NA TRBV11-1 TGTGCCAGCAGCAGCCAGGGGTTCTATGGCTACACCTTC CASSSQGFYGYTF
TRBJ2-4 NA NA TRBV30 TGTGCCTGGAGTGTACTCCGGCGGGGAAACATTCAGTACTTC CAWSVLRRGNIQYF
TRBJ1-3 many NA TRBV6-5 TGTGCCAGCAGTTACTCGTCGACCTTCTCTGGAAACACCATATATTTT CASSYSSTFSGNTIYF
TRBJ2-5 many TRBD1 TRBV7-2 TGTGCCAGCAGCCCCCCGCGACAGGGCCTCCAAGAGACCCAGTACTTC CASSPPRQGLQETQYF
TRBJ2-7 many NA TRBV12-3/TRBV12-4 TGTGCCAGCAACCCCGCAGGGAGTCCACTCGAGCAGTACTTC CASNPAGSPLEQYF
TRBJ2-7 many TRBD1 TRBV28 TGTGCCAGCTCCAGCGGGACAGGGGCCGTCGAGCAGTACTTC CASSSGTGAVEQYF
TRBJ1-2 NA NA TRBV14 TGTGCCAGCAGCCAAGATCGGGCAGGCTACTATGGCTACACCTTC CASSQDRAGYYGYTF
TRBJ2-5 NA NA TRBV10-2 TGCGCCACCTCTGGGTCAGAGACCCAGTACTTC CATSGSETQYF
TRBJ1-1 NA NA TRBV6-9 TGTGCCAGCAGTTACGCACCGATGGGTGGGGTCACTGAAGCTTTCTTT CASSYAPMGGVTEAFF
TRBJ1-2 NA NA TRBV30 TGTGCCTGGAGTGTAGGTGACAGTCTCTATGATGGCTACACCTTC CAWSVGDSLYDGYTF
TRBJ1-2 NA NA TRBV6-1 TGTGCCAGCAGACGCTCGATACAGGGAAACTATGGCTACACCTTC CASRRSIQGNYGYTF
TRBJ2-4 NA NA TRBV11-2 TGTGCCAGCAGCTTAGGAAGGAGGGAGATTCAGTACTTC CASSLGRREIQYF
TRBJ2-7 many NA TRBV28 TGTGCCAGCAGTCTTCTTCTCGGGGACTACGAGCAGTACTTC CASSLLLGDYEQYF
TRBJ2-7 few TRBD1 TRBV20-1 TGCAGTGCTAGAAGGGACAGGGGGTACGAGCAGTACTTC CSARRDRGYEQYF
TRBJ2-7 NA NA TRBV19 TGTGCCAGTAGTGACTCAGGGGCCTACGAGCAGTACTTC CASSDSGAYEQYF
TRBJ1-1 few NA TRBV7-9 TGTGCCAGCAGCCCCGCGGCCTTGCGAGAAGCTTTCTTT CASSPAALREAFF
TRBJ1-6 few TRBD1 TRBV27 TGTGCCAGCAGTTTAGCCGGGACAGGGGCGTACCCCCTCCACTTT CASSLAGTGAYPLHF
TRBJ2-7 many NA TRBV12-3/TRBV12-4 TGTGCCAGCAGCCAGAATTCCTACGAGCAGTACTTC CASSQNSYEQYF
TRBJ1-1 many TRBD1 TRBV7-6 TGTGCCAGCAGCCGGGGACAGATGAACACTGAAGCTTTCTTT CASSRGQMNTEAFF
TRBJ2-1 few TRBD2 TRBV29-1 TGCAGCGTTGTGGCCGGGACTAGCGGCTACAATGAGCAGTTCTTC CSVVAGTSGYNEQFF
TRBJ2-6 NA NA TRBV18 TGTGCCAGCTCACTTTTGCAGGGATACTCTGGGGCCAACGTCCTGACTTTC CASSLLQGYSGANVLTF
TRBJ1-6 many NA TRBV3-1 TGTGCCAGCAGCGATGCGGGACGGAATTCACCCCTCCACTTT CASSDAGRNSPLHF
TRBJ2-5 NA NA TRBV20-1 TGCAGTGCTAGCGGGGGATCAAACTTCCAAGAGACCCAGTACTTC CSASGGSNFQETQYF
TRBJ2-3 NA NA TRBV30 TGTGCCTGGGAGAGAGCCACAGATACGCAGTATTTT CAWERATDTQYF
TRBJ2-5 many NA TRBV11-2 TGTGCCAGCAGCTTCTCACTTAGTACCCCACAAGAGACCCAGTACTTC CASSFSLSTPQETQYF
TRBJ1-6 NA NA TRBV5-6 TGTGCCAGCAGCTTGGAACAGGGCGGTTCACCCCTCCACTTT CASSLEQGGSPLHF
TRBJ2-5 few NA TRBV7-9 TGTGCCAGCAGCCCGAGGGCATACCAAGAGACCCAGTACTTC CASSPRAYQETQYF
TRBJ2-5 few NA TRBV20-1 TGCAGTGCTAGAGCGGGGGCGGTAGAGACCCAGTACTTC CSARAGAVETQYF
TRBJ1-1 many TRBD1 TRBV28 TGTGCCAGCAGACCCTGGGGACAGATGAACACTGAAGCTTTCTTT CASRPWGQMNTEAFF
TRBJ1-4 NA TRBD1 TRBV6-2/TRBV6-3 TGTGCCAGCAGTTACCTAGGACAGGGGAAACTGTTTTTT CASSYLGQGKLFF
TRBJ2-5 NA TRBD2 TRBV4-1 TGCGCCAGCAGCCTCGCTCGGGGGGGAGAGACCCAGTACTTC CASSLARGGETQYF
TRBJ1-2 many NA TRBV6-9 TGTGCCAGCAGTTACCCGGGCCGGTACTATGGCTACACCTTC CASSYPGRYYGYTF
TRBJ2-3 NA NA TRBV13 TGTGCCAGCATCCCTCCGGGACGAAACACAGATACGCAGTATTTT CASIPPGRNTDTQYF
TRBJ1-6 NA NA TRBV14 TGTGCCAGCAGCCAAGATTTCGGGTATAATTCACCCCTCCACTTT CASSQDFGYNSPLHF
TRBJ1-2 many NA TRBV7-3 TGTGCCAGCAGCTTAGATGACTATGGCTACACCTTC CASSLDDYGYTF
TRBJ2-1 NA NA TRBV3-1 TGTGCCAGCAGCCAAGGTCGACAGACCCATGAGCAGTTCTTC CASSQGRQTHEQFF
TRBJ2-7 many TRBD2 TRBV6-5 TGTGCCAGCAGTTACTCGATGACTAGCGGGAGTGCCTACGAGCAGTACTTC CASSYSMTSGSAYEQYF
TRBJ2-2 NA NA TRBV7-2 TGTGCCAGCAGCCCTCTGACTAGTCTGACCGGGGAGCTGTTTTTT CASSPLTSLTGELFF
TRBJ1-2 NA NA TRBV3-1 TGTGCCAGCAGCCAAGTTGGGGGTGAAGGCTACACCTTC CASSQVGGEGYTF
TRBJ2-7 NA TRBD2 TRBV20-1 TGCAGTGCTCTAGCGGGAGCTTGGGAGCAGTACTTC CSALAGAWEQYF